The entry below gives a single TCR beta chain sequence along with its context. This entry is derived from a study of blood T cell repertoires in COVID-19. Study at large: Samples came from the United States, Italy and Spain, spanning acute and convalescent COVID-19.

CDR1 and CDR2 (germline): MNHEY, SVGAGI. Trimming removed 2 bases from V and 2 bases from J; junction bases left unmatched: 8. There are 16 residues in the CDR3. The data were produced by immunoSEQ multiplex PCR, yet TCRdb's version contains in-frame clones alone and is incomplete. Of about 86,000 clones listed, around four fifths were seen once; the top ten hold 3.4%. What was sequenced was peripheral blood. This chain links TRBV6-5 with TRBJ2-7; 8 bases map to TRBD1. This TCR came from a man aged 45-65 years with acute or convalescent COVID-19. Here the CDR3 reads CASSYAGTGPAYEQYF. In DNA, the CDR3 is TGTGCCAGCAGTTACGCGGGGACAGGACCAGCCTACGAGCAGTACTTC.